The T cell receptor beta chain described here comes from a study of blood T cell repertoires in COVID-19. Study-wide context: Spain, Italy and the United States supplied samples that represented acute and convalescent COVID-19. The analysed material was cDNA or gDNA that came from T cells, B-cell-depleted T cells, or PBMCs.

V lost 5 bases and J 3 bases, leaving 11 bases between the germline ends. This CDR3 is built from 15 residues. Germline values: CDR1 SGHAT, CDR2 FQNNGV. Original analysis: Amplification from reference gene primers served as the basis for estimated nucleated cell counts. Measured with immunoSEQ multiplex PCR; TCRdb has only the in-frame clones, and not every one. That table furnishes V, J and clone size, whereas the DNA furnished D and trimming. The sample includes 150,000 or so clones, roughly four fifths of them seen just once. The rearrangement uses TRBV11-2 and TRBJ1-6; D remains ambiguous. The sequence came from an elderly woman with active or convalescent COVID-19. What was sequenced was peripheral blood. The CDR3 nucleotides read TGTGCCAGCAGCCCCCCCGGGAACTATAATTCACCCCTCCACTTT. It specifies CASSPPGNYNSPLHF.